One and the same sample provided the 13 T cell receptor beta chains below, sequenced in a study of blood T cells in healthy people across ages. Sample-barcoded 5' priming and a J-beta primer mix drove a second PCR of roughly 7 to 11 cycles. A single record per CDR3 protein comes from TCRdb applying MiXCR to the 5' RACE reads. The sample lists 550,000 to 750,000 distinct CDR3 sequences, around a fifth occurring once. Input material: blood. These receptors were obtained from a man aged 70-80 years in good health.

V gene TRBV20-1 combines with J gene TRBJ2-3, with D hard to call. Looked up from germline, CDR1 is DFQATT and CDR2 is SNEGSKA (reference sequence). This CDR3 is 12 amino acids long. The V end was cut by 4 bases, the J end by 5 bases, with 10 bases between. The CDR3 nucleotides read TGCAGTGCTACAGGAGAAGGAGATACGCAGTATTTT. It encodes CSATGEGDTQYF.

This chain uses TRBV6-5 with TRBJ2-5, with unresolved D. V lost 2 bases, J lost 1 base, and 8 bases lay in between. This CDR3 is built from 14 residues. Per germline, CDR1 MNHEY and CDR2 SVGAGI. CDR3 sequence: CASSYLGTQETQYF. The CDR3 region has the DNA TGTGCCAGCAGTTACCTGGGAACCCAAGAGACCCAGTACTTC.

The chain has TRBV5-1 and TRBJ2-5; TRBD2 matches at 7 bases. Germline V lookup: CDR1 SGHRS, CDR2 YFSETQ. This CDR3 is 14 amino acids long. The trim removed 4 bases at V and 4 bases at J, leaving 7 bases unmatched. Written as DNA, the CDR3 is TGCGCCAGCAGCGCGGGACTAAATTCAGAGACCCAGTACTTC. Amino acid sequence: CASSAGLNSETQYF.

This clonotype was detected a few times. This may be a read error, as it is one base from a much larger clone. The chain links TRBV7-2 to TRBJ2-2; no definite D call. The length of the CDR3 is 13 residues. Germline loops: CDR1 SGHTA, CDR2 FQGNSA. The CDR3 region is CAGSLEDTGELFF. The CDR3 DNA is TGTGCCGGCAGCTTAGAGGACACCGGGGAGCTGTTTTTT.

This clonotype showed up just a few times. V is TRBV4-3 and J is TRBJ1-3; no firm D call. V dropped 0 bases and J dropped 0 bases, with 6 bases sitting between them. The CDR3 covers 15 residues. The germline V gene encodes CDR1 LGHNA and CDR2 YSLEER. Written as DNA, the CDR3 is TGCGCCAGCAGCCAAGATAGGGTCTCTGGAAACACCATATATTTT. This encodes CASSQDRVSGNTIYF.

This rearrangement joins TRBV29-1 to TRBJ1-2; no clear D. Trimming removed 6 bases at V and 7 bases at J, with 15 bases between. The CDR3 runs to 12 residues. Per the germline V gene, CDR1 is SQVTM and CDR2 is ANQGSEA. The CDR3: CSVRKEDCGYTF. The CDR3 DNA reads as TGCAGCGTCCGGAAAGAGGACTGTGGCTACACCTTC.

The table lists this clonotype with a count of one. The CDR3 reads CASSGRTATDTQYF. Here the CDR3 DNA reads TGTGCCAGTAGTGGGAGGACAGCGACGGATACGCAGTATTTT. The J gene is TRBJ2-3, the V gene TRBV19; D may correspond to TRBD1 or TRBD2 (6 bases each). The V gene's germline CDR1 is LNHDA and CDR2 SQIVND (reference sequence). Trimming took off 5 bases at V and 6 bases at J, with 15 bases between the two ends. The CDR3 runs to 14 residues. Variable domain in full (rest from reference TRBV19 and TRBJ2-3): DGGITQSPKYLFRKEGQNVTLSCEQNLNHDAMYWYRQDPGQGLRLIYYSQIVNDFQKGDIAEGYSVSREKKESFPLTVTSAQKNPTAFYLCASSGRTATDTQYFGPGTRLTVL.

This clonotype was observed a handful of times. This sequence joins TRBV5-1 and TRBJ2-3; D not certain. Trimming cost V 4 bases and J 2 bases, with 14 bases left between them. Germline CDR1 and CDR2: SGHRS and YFSETQ. The CDR3 runs 15 residues. This chain's CDR3 is CASSATKGSTDTQYF. CDR3 bases: TGCGCCAGCAGCGCCACCAAAGGGTCCACAGATACGCAGTATTTT.

The gene calls are TRBV24-1 and TRBJ2-3; D not certain. The V gene lost 1 base and the J gene lost 6 bases, with 13 bases spanning the gap. The CDR3 totals 15 residues. Germline CDR1 reads KGHDR; CDR2 reads SFDVKD. CDR3 in amino acids: CATSDFTVSADTQYF. The CDR3 region has the DNA TGTGCCACCAGTGATTTTACGGTGTCGGCTGATACGCAGTATTTT.

This clonotype was observed a few times. The chain employs TRBV18 and TRBJ2-1, with TRBD2 matching over 13 bases. V lost 1 base, J lost 3 bases, and 12 bases stayed unmatched. Germline-derived CDR1 and CDR2 are KGHSH and LQKENI. This CDR3 contains 20 residues. CDR3 DNA sequence: TGTGCCAGCTCACCACGGCGACTAGCGGGAGGTCCACAAGTCTACAATGAGCAGTTCTTC. Its translation: CASSPRRLAGGPQVYNEQFF. Drawing the rest from reference TRBV18 and TRBJ2-1, the complete variable domain is NAGVMQNPRHLVRRRGQEARLRCSPMKGHSHVYWYRQLPEEGLKFMVYLQKENIIDESGMPKERFSAEFPKEGPSILRIQQVVRGDSAAYFCASSPRRLAGGPQVYNEQFFGPGTRLTVL.

The V gene is TRBV5-1, the J gene TRBJ2-5, with D maybe TRBD1 (6 bases). Between the trimmed V and J ends, which lost 4 bases and 1 base, there was a span of 17 bases. This CDR3 is built from 16 residues. CDR1 and CDR2 (germline): SGHRS, YFSETQ. This CDR3 is CASSPGQTLRQETQYF. The CDR3 bases are TGCGCCAGCAGCCCCGGACAGACTCTCCGCCAAGAGACCCAGTACTTC. Looking up the rest from reference TRBV5-1 and TRBJ2-5 gives the full variable domain: KAGVTQTPRYLIKTRGQQVTLSCSPISGHRSVSWYQQTPGQGLQFLFEYFSETQRNKGNFPGRFSGRQFSNSRSEMNVSTLELGDSALYLCASSPGQTLRQETQYFGPGTRLLVL.

The chain employs TRBV5-1 and TRBJ2-7; 12 positions match TRBD2. The CDR3 is 15 amino acids. Germline V gene sequence: CDR1 SGHRS, CDR2 YFSETQ. V was pared by 4 bases and J by 3 bases, with 5 bases of the junction left unmatched. The CDR3 DNA reads TGCGCCAGCAGCAAGGGACTAGCGGGCTACTACGAGCAGTACTTC. This encodes CASSKGLAGYYEQYF.

This clonotype was counted only a few times. The rearrangement links TRBV28 to TRBJ2-1, with 8 bases aligning to TRBD2. Germline values: CDR1 MDHEN, CDR2 SYDVKM. The V segment lost 3 bases and the J segment 6 bases; nucleotides outside the gene matches: 4. CDR3 length: 14 residues. CDR3 coding DNA: TGTGCCAGCAGTTTTGATAGCGGGACCAATGAGCAGTTCTTC. It is translated as CASSFDSGTNEQFF.